Described below is a single TCR beta chain sequence and its context. The source of the sample is a study of blood T cell repertoires in COVID-19. Assay: immunoSEQ multiplex PCR; the TCRdb copy retains only in-frame clones and omits some. The sample yields 40,000 to 60,000 clones, roughly 80% seen once. The V gene's germline CDR1 is SNHLY and CDR2 FYNNEI. The CDR3 runs to 16 residues. V was shortened by 1 base and J by 4 bases, with 15 bases between the two germline ends. The sample taken for sequencing was peripheral blood. The chain recombines TRBV2 with TRBJ2-3, with D possibly being TRBD1 (5 bases). The sequence was collected from a man aged 45-60 years with active COVID-19. DNA of the CDR3: TGTGCCAGCAGTGAAGTGGTAGGGGCAGACGCAGATACGCAGTATTTT. It codes for CASSEVVGADADTQYF.